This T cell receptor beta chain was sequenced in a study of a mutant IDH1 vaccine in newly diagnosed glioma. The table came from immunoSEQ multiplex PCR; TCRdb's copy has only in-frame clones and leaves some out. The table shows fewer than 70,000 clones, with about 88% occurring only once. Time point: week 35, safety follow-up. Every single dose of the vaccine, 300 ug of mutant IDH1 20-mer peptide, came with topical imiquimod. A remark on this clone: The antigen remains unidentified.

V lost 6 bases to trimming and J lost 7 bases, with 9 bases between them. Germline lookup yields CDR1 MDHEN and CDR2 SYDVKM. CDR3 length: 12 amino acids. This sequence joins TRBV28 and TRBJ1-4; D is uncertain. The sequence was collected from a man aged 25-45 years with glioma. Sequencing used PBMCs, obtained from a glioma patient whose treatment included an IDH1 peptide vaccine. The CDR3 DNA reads TGTGCCAGCAGGGGGAACGGTGAAAAACTGTTTTTT. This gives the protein CASRGNGEKLFF.